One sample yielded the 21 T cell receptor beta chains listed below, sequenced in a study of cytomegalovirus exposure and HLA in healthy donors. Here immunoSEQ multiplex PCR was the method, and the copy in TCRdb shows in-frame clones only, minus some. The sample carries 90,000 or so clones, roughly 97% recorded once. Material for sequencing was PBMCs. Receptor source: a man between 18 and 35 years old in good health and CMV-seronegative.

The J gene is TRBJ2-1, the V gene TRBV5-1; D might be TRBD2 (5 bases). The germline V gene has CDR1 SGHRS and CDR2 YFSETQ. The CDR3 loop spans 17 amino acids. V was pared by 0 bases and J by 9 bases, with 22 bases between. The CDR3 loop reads CASSLGASIGPEGEQFF. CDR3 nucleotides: TGCGCCAGCAGCTTGGGGGCGTCTATCGGGCCTGAGGGTGAGCAGTTCTTC.

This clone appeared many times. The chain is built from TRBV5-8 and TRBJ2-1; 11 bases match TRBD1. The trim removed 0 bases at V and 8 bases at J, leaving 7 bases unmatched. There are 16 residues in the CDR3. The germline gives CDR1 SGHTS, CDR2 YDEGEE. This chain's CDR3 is CASSLDGQGAIHEQFF. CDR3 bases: TGTGCCAGCAGCTTGGACGGACAGGGGGCGATCCATGAGCAGTTCTTC.

This CDR3 reads CASSLVGQKTDSNQPQHF. The CDR3 DNA sequence: TGTGCCAGCAGTTTAGTGGGACAGAAGACCGATAGCAATCAGCCCCAGCATTTT. The chain couples TRBV28 to TRBJ1-5; 7 bases fit TRBD1. CDR1 is MDHEN, CDR2 SYDVKM, per germline. The V segment lost 2 bases and the J segment 0 bases; nucleotides outside the gene matches: 10. The CDR3 consists of 18 residues. The full variable domain, completed using reference TRBV28 and TRBJ1-5, is DVKVTQSSRYLVKRTGEKVFLECVQDMDHENMFWYRQDPGLGLRLIYFSYDVKMKEKGDIPEGYSVSREKKERFSLILESASTNQTSMYLCASSLVGQKTDSNQPQHFGDGTRLSIL.

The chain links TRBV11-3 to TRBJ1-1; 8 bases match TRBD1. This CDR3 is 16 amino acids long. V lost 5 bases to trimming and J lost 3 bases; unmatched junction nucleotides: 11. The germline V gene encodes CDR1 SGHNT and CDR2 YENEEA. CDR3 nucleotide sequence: TGTGCCAGCAGCCCGGGGGGCAGGGGGCGGTACACTGAAGCTTTCTTT. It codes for CASSPGGRGRYTEAFF.

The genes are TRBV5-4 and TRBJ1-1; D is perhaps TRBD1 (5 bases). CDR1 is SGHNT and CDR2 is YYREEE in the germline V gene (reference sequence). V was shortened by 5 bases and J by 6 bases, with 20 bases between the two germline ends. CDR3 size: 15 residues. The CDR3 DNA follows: TGTGCCAGCAGGATAACCTTGGGGGGGTCGGCTGAAGCTTTCTTT. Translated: CASRITLGGSAEAFF.

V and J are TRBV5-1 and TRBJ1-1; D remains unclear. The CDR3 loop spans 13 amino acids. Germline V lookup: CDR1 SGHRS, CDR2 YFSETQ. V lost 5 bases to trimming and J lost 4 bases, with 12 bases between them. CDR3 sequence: CASRWELSTEAFF. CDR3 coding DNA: TGCGCCAGCAGGTGGGAGTTGAGCACTGAAGCTTTCTTT.

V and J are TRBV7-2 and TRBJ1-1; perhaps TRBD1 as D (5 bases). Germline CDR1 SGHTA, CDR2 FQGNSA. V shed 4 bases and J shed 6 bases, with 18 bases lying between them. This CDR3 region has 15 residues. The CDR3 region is CASSWAGVMVAEAFF. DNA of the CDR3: TGTGCCAGCAGCTGGGCGGGGGTTATGGTCGCTGAAGCTTTCTTT.

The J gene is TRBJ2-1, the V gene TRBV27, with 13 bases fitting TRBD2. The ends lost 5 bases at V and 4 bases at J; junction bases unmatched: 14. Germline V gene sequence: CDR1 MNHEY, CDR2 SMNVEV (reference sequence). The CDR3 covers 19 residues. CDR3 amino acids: CASSLSGTSGIRLYNEQFF. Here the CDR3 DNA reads TGTGCCAGCAGTCTAAGCGGGACTAGCGGGATCCGGCTGTACAATGAGCAGTTCTTC.

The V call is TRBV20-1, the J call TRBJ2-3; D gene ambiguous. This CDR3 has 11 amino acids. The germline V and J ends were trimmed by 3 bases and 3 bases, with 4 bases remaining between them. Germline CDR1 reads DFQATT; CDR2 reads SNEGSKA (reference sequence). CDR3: CSARLTDTQYF. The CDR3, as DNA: TGCAGTGCTAGGTTAACAGATACGCAGTATTTT.

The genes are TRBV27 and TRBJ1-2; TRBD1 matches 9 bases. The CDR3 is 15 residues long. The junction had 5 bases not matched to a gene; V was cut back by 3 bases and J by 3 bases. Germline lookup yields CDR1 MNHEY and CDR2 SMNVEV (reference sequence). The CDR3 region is CASSFTGGAYYGYTF. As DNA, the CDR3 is TGTGCCAGCAGTTTCACAGGGGGCGCGTACTATGGCTACACCTTC.

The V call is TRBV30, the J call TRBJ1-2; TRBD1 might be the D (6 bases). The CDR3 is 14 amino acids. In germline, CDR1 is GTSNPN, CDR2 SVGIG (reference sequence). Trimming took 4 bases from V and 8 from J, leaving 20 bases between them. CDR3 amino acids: CAWTLLTGNRGYTF. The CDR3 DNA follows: TGTGCCTGGACCCTCCTCACAGGGAACCGGGGCTACACCTTC.

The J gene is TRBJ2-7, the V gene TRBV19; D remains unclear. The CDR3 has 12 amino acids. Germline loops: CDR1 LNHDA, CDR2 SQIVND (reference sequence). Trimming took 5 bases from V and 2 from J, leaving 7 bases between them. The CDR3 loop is CASSSSPYEQYF. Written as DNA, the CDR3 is TGTGCCAGTAGTTCTAGTCCCTACGAGCAGTACTTC.

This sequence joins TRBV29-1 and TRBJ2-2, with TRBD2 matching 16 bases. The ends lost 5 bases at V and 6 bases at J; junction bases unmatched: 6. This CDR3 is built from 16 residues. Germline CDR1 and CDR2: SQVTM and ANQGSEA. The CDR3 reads CSVSGLAGGKAGELFF. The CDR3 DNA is TGCAGCGTTTCGGGACTAGCGGGAGGGAAGGCCGGGGAGCTGTTTTTT.

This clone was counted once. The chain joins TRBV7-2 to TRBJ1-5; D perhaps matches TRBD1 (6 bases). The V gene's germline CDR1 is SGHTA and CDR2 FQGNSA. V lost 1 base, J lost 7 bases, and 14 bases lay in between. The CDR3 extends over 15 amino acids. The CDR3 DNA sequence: TGTGCCAGCAGCTTAGTGCGCAGGGGAGACCAGCCCCAGCATTTT. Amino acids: CASSLVRRGDQPQHF.

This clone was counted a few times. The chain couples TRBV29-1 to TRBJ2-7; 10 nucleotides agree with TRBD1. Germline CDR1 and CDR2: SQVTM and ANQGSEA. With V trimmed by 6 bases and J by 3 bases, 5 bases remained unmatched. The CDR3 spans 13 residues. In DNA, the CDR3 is TGCAGCGTCAAAGGACAGGGGGGCTACGAGCAGTACTTC. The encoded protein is CSVKGQGGYEQYF.

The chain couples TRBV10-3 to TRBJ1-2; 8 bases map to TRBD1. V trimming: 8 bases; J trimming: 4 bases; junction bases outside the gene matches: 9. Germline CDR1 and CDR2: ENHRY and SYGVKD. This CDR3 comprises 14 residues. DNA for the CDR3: TGTGCCATCTACAGAGGGACAGGAGCCTATGGCTACACCTTC. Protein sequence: CAIYRGTGAYGYTF.

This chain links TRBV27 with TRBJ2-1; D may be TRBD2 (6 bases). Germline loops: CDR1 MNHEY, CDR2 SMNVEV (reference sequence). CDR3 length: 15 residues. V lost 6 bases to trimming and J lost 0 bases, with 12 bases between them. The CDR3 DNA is TGTGCCAGCAGCCGTGCCGGGAGCTCCTACAATGAGCAGTTCTTC. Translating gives CASSRAGSSYNEQFF.

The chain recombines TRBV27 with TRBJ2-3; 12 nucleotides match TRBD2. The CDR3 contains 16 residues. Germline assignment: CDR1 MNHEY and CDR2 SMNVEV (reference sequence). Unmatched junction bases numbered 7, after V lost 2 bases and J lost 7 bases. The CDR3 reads CASSLLLAGGSYTQYF. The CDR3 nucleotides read TGTGCCAGCAGTTTACTACTAGCGGGAGGATCATATACGCAGTATTTT.

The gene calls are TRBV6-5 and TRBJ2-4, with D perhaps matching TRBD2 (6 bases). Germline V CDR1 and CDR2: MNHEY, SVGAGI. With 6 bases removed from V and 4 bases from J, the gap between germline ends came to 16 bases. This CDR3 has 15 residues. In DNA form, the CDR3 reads TGTGCCAGCAGCCCAAGCGGCGGGATGAAAAACATTCAGTACTTC. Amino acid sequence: CASSPSGGMKNIQYF.

The DNA for the CDR3 is TGTGCCAGCAGTATCGCCGGGAACACTGAAGCTTTCTTT. The encoded protein is CASSIAGNTEAFF. The chain is built from TRBV25-1 and TRBJ1-1; the D is unclear. Germline CDR1 is MGHDK and CDR2 is SYGVNS. Trimming shortened V by 5 bases and J by 1 base, and 8 bases separated the two germline ends. CDR3 length: 13 residues.

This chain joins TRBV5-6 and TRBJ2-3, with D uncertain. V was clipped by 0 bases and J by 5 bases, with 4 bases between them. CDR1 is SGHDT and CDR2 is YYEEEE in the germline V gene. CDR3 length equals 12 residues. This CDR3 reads CASSLGGDTQYF. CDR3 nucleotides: TGTGCCAGCAGCTTGGGCGGAGATACGCAGTATTTT.